This entry features one TCR beta chain sequence. Libraries for TCRalpha and TCRbeta carried sample barcodes and unique molecular identifiers via 5'RACE. MiXCR was run by TCRdb on the 5' RACE reads, yielding one entry per CDR3 protein. The sample shows around 200,000 distinct CDR3 sequences, approximately 16% of them seen only once. This specimen comes from a study of T-cell memory formation after mild COVID-19. This CDR3 region has 17 residues. The germline V gene encodes CDR1 MGHRA and CDR2 YSYEKL. V was clipped by 0 bases and J by 4 bases, with 13 bases between them. The receptor was derived from an adult woman who had mild COVID-19 (a few samples of this study predate the infection). Cell type and time point are not known. The chain has TRBV4-1 and TRBJ2-6; D is undetermined. Material: PBMCs or a T cell subset sorted from them (not recorded which). CDR3 in amino acids: CASSQEVGRTGANVLTF. The DNA for the CDR3 is TGCGCCAGCAGCCAAGAAGTAGGACGGACCGGGGCCAACGTCCTGACTTTC.